This TCR beta chain was identified in a study of blood T cell repertoires in COVID-19. Looking at the study overall: From the United States, Italy and Spain came samples of acute and convalescent COVID-19. The analysed material was cDNA or gDNA that came from T cells, B-cell-depleted T cells, or PBMCs.

In the original workflow: It was from reference gene primer amplification that nucleated cell counts were estimated. Assay: immunoSEQ multiplex PCR; the TCRdb copy retains only in-frame clones and omits some. V, J and clone size are those of that table, while D and trimming were read from the DNA. Counted here are about 180,000 clones, almost 85% occurring once; the ten biggest clones make up roughly 14%. Germline V lookup: CDR1 SGHRS, CDR2 YFSETQ. Unmatched junction bases numbered 8, after V lost 0 bases and J lost 9 bases. The CDR3 covers 16 residues. Sequencing used peripheral blood. The sequence was obtained from a man younger than 30 with active or convalescent COVID-19. This rearrangement joins TRBV5-1 to TRBJ2-1; 11 nucleotides align to TRBD2. For the CDR3, the DNA is TGCGCCAGCAGCTTGGAGCCCCCACTAGCGGGGGCTGAGCAGTTCTTC. This encodes CASSLEPPLAGAEQFF.